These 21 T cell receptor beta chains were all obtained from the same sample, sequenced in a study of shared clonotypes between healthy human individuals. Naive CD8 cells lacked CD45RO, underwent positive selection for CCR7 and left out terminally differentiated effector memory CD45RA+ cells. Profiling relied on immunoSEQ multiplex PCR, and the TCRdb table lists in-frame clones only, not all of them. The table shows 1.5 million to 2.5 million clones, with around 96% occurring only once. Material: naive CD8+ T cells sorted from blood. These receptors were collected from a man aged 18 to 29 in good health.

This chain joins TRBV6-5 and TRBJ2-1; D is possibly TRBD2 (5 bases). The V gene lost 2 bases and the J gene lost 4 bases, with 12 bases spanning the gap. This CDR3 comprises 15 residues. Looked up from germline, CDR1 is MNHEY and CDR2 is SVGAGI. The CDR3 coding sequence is TGTGCCAGCAGTTACGAGGACTCTCCGTACAATGAGCAGTTCTTC. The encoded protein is CASSYEDSPYNEQFF.

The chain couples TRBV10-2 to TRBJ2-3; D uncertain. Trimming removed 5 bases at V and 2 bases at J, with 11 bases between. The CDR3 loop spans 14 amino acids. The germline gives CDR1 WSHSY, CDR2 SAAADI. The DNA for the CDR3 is TGCGCCAGCAGTTTTTTAGGGTTCACAGATACGCAGTATTTT. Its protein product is CASSFLGFTDTQYF.

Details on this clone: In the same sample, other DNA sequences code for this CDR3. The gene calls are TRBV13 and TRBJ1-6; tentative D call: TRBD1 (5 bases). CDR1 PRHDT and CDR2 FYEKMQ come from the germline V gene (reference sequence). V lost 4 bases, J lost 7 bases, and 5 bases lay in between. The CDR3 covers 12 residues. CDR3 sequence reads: CASSSGNSPLHF. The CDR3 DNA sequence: TGTGCCAGCAGCTCAGGGAATTCACCCCTCCACTTT.

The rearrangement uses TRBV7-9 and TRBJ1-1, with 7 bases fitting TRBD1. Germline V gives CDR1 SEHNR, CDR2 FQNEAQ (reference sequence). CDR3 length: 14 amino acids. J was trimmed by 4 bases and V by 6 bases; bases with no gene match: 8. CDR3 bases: TGTGCCAGCAGAAGGAGGGGGCTGAGCACTGAAGCTTTCTTT. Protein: CASRRRGLSTEAFF. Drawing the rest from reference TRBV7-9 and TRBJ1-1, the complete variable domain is DTGVSQNPRHKITKRGQNVTFRCDPISEHNRLYWYRQTLGQGPEFLTYFQNEAQLEKSRLLSDRFSAERPKGSFSTLEIQRTEQGDSAMYLCASRRRGLSTEAFFGQGTRLTVV.

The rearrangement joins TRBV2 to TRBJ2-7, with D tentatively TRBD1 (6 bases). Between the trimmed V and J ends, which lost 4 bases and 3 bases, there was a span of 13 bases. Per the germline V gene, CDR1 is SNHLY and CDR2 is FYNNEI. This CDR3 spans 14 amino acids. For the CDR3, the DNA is TGTGCCAGCAGTGCAGGAAGGGGGAACTACGAGCAGTACTTC. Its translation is CASSAGRGNYEQYF.

CDR3 sequence reads: CAISELGDSSFYNEQFF. The CDR3 DNA is TGTGCCATCAGTGAGCTTGGGGACAGTTCCTTCTACAATGAGCAGTTCTTC. The chain uses TRBV10-3 and TRBJ2-1; TRBD1 agrees at 7 bases. Trimming removed 2 bases from V and 3 bases from J; junction bases left unmatched: 10. The CDR3 sequence is 17 residues long. Germline CDR1 reads ENHRY; CDR2 reads SYGVKD.

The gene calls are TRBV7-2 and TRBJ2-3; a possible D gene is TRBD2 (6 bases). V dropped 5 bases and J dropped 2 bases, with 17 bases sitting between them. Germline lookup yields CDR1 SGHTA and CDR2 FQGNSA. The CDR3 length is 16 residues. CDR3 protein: CASSLSWAGITDTQYF. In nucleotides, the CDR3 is TGTGCCAGCAGCCTATCTTGGGCGGGGATCACAGATACGCAGTATTTT.

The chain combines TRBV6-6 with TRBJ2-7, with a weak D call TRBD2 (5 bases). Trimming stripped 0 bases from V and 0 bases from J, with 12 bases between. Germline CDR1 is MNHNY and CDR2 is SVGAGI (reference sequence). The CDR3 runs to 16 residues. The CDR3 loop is CASSYSRESYSYEQYF. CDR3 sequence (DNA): TGTGCCAGCAGTTACTCGAGGGAGAGTTACTCCTACGAGCAGTACTTC.

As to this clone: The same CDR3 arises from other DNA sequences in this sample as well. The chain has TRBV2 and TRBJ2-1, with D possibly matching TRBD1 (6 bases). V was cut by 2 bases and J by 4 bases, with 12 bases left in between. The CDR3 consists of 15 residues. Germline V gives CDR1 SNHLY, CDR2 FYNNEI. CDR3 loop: CASSERQGPYNEQFF. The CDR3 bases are TGTGCCAGCAGTGAACGGCAGGGGCCATACAATGAGCAGTTCTTC.

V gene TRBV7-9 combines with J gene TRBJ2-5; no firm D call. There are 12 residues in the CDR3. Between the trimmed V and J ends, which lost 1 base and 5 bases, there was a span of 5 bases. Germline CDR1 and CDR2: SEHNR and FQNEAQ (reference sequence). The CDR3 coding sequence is TGTGCCAGCAGCTTAGTTTCGGAGACCCAGTACTTC. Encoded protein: CASSLVSETQYF. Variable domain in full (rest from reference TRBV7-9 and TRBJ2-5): DTGVSQNPRHKITKRGQNVTFRCDPISEHNRLYWYRQTLGQGPEFLTYFQNEAQLEKSRLLSDRFSAERPKGSFSTLEIQRTEQGDSAMYLCASSLVSETQYFGPGTRLLVL.

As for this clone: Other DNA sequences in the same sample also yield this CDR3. The CDR3 sequence is CATSRVPGETQYF. CDR3 DNA sequence: TGTGCCACCAGCAGAGTCCCCGGGGAGACCCAGTACTTC. This chain uses TRBV15 with TRBJ2-5; D not certain. The germline V and J ends were trimmed by 1 base and 5 bases, with 8 bases remaining between them. From germline, CDR1 is LNHNV and CDR2 YYDKDF (reference sequence). There are 13 residues in the CDR3. Using reference TRBV15 and TRBJ2-5 for the parts outside the CDR3, the full variable domain is DAMVIQNPRYQVTQFGKPVTLSCSQTLNHNVMYWYQQKSSQAPKLLFHYYDKDFNNEADTPDNFQSRRPNTSFCFLDIRSPGLGDTAMYLCATSRVPGETQYFGPGTRLLVL.

This CDR3 reads CASSFGEPNTIYF. The CDR3 DNA reads as TGTGCCAGCAGCTTTGGGGAGCCAAACACCATATATTTT. The V and J genes are TRBV7-9 and TRBJ1-3; no reliable D call. V was shortened by 3 bases and J by 6 bases, with 9 bases between the two germline ends. The length of the CDR3 is 13 residues. CDR1 and CDR2 (germline): SEHNR, FQNEAQ (reference sequence).

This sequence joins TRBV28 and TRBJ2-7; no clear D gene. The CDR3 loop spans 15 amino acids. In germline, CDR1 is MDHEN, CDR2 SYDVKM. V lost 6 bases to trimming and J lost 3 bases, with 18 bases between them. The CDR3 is CASSERQGNHYEQYF. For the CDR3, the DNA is TGTGCCAGCAGCGAAAGGCAAGGAAACCACTACGAGCAGTACTTC.

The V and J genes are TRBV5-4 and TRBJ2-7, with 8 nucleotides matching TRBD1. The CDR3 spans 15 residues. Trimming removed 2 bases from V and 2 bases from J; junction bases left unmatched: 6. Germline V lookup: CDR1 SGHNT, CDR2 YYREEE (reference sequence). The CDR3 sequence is CASSFIGTGTYEQYF. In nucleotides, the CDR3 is TGTGCCAGCAGCTTTATCGGGACAGGAACCTACGAGCAGTACTTC. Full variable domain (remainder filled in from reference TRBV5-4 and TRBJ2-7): ETGVTQSPTHLIKTRGQQVTLRCSSQSGHNTVSWYQQALGQGPQFIFQYYREEENGRGNFPPRFSGLQFPNYSSELNVNALELDDSALYLCASSFIGTGTYEQYFGPGTRLTVT.

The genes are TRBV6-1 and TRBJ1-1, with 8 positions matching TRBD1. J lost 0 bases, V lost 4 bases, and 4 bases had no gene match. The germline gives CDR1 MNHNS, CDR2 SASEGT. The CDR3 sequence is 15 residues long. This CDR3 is CASSAHRGLNTEAFF. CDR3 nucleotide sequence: TGTGCCAGCAGTGCACACAGGGGGTTGAACACTGAAGCTTTCTTT.

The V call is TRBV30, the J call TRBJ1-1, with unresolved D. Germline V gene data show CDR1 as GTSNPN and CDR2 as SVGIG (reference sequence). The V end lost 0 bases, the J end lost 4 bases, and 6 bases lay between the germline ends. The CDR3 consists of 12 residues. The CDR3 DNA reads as TGTGCCTGGAGTGTACAGAGCACTGAAGCTTTCTTT. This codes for CAWSVQSTEAFF.

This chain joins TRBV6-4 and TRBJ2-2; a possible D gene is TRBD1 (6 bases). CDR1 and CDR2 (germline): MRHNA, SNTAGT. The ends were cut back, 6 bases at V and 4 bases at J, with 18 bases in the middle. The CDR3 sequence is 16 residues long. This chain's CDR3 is CASSIKQGASTGELFF. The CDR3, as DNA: TGTGCCAGCAGCATAAAACAGGGTGCGAGCACCGGGGAGCTGTTTTTT.

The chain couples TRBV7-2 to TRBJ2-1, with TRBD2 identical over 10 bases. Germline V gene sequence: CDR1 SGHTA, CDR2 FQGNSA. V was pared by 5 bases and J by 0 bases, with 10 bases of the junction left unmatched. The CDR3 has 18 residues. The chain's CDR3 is CASSAGTSAYPSYNEQFF. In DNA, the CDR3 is TGTGCCAGCAGCGCCGGGACTAGCGCTTACCCCTCCTACAATGAGCAGTTCTTC.

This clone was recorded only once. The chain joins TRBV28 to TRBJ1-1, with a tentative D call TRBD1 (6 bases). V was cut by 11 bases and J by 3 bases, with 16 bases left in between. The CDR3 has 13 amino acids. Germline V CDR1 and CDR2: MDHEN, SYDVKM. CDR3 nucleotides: TGTGCCGCCCAGGGGATCTCGGACACTGAAGCTTTCTTT. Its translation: CAAQGISDTEAFF.

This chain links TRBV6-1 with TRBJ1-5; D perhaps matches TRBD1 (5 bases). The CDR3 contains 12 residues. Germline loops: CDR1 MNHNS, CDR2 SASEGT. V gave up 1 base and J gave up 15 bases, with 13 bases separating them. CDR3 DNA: TGTGCCAGCAGTGAAGGACGGGACGGGCGGCATTTT. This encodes CASSEGRDGRHF.

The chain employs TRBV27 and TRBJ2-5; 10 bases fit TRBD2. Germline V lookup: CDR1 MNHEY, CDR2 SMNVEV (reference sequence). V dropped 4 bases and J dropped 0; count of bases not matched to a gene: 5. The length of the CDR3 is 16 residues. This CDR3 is CASSWDSGGYQETQYF. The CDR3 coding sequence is TGTGCCAGCAGTTGGGATAGCGGGGGGTACCAAGAGACCCAGTACTTC.